The next 18 T cell receptor beta chains were all read from a single sample in a study of immune evolution from preneoplasia to lung adenocarcinoma. Sequencing used immunoSEQ multiplex PCR; TCRdb keeps in-frame clones, though not all of them. The sample carries roughly 6,000 clones, 76% recorded once. Input material: FFPE minimally invasive lung adenocarcinoma tissue. Every receptor here comes from a person between 60 and 79 years old with lung adenocarcinoma.

J is TRBJ2-7 and V is TRBV7-9; D not resolved. The length of the CDR3 is 13 residues. Germline V gene sequence: CDR1 SEHNR, CDR2 FQNEAQ (reference sequence). V was clipped by 1 base and J by 4 bases, with 8 bases between them. Here the CDR3 DNA reads TGTGCCAGCAGCTTAGGTGGGGTATACGAGCAGTACTTC. Its protein is CASSLGGVYEQYF.

The J gene is TRBJ1-2, the V gene TRBV28; TRBD1 matches at 8 bases. V shed 5 bases and J 4 bases; nucleotides not matched to a gene: 9. Germline CDR1 MDHEN, CDR2 SYDVKM. The CDR3 is made up of 15 amino acids. In nucleotides, the CDR3 is TGTGCCAGCAGTCTAAAGACAGGGGTGGGCTATGGCTACACCTTC. This translates into CASSLKTGVGYGYTF.

This chain connects TRBV12-5 to TRBJ2-3, with unresolved D. V dropped 5 bases and J dropped 3 bases, with 18 bases sitting between them. The CDR3 runs to 16 residues. From germline, CDR1 is LGHNT and CDR2 FRNRAP. CDR3 nucleotides: TGTGCTAGTGGTCCCCTGACCCTAAACGAGACAGATACGCAGTATTTT. Translation: CASGPLTLNETDTQYF.

The rearrangement uses TRBV2 and TRBJ2-6, with D hard to call. CDR1 is SNHLY, CDR2 FYNNEI, per germline. Trimming pared 3 bases from V and 2 bases from J, leaving 8 bases between. The CDR3 totals 15 residues. The CDR3 is CASSDESTGANVLTF. In DNA form, the CDR3 reads TGTGCCAGCAGTGACGAGAGCACTGGGGCCAACGTCCTGACTTTC.

The chain employs TRBV2 and TRBJ1-4, with 7 bases fitting TRBD1. V gave up 2 bases and J gave up 8 bases; unmatched junction bases: 8. Germline V CDR1 and CDR2: SNHLY, FYNNEI. The CDR3 sequence is 15 residues long. Written as DNA, the CDR3 is TGTGCCAGCAGTGAATCTCGACAGGGATGGGAAAAACTGTTTTTT. Translation gives CASSESRQGWEKLFF.

A single count supports this clone. J is TRBJ1-3 and V is TRBV6-5; D not resolved. Germline values: CDR1 MNHEY, CDR2 SVGAGI. The CDR3 spans 13 residues. Between the trimmed V and J ends, which lost 5 bases and 4 bases, there was a span of 9 bases. The CDR3 DNA reads TGTGCCAGCAGTCTCCTACAGGGAAACACCATATATTTT. Its protein product is CASSLLQGNTIYF.

This rearrangement joins TRBV29-1 to TRBJ2-7, with 7 bases identical to TRBD1. The germline CDR1 and CDR2 sequences are SQVTM and ANQGSEA. With V trimmed by 3 bases and J by 6 bases, 8 bases remained unmatched. This CDR3 comprises 13 residues. CDR3 sequence reads: CSVEQGVLGEQYF. The DNA for the CDR3 is TGCAGCGTTGAGCAGGGGGTCCTGGGCGAGCAGTACTTC.

This clone has a handful of counts. CDR3 in amino acids: CASSQPMGLAGETQYF. The CDR3 DNA is TGTGCCAGCAGCCAACCCATGGGACTAGCCGGGGAGACCCAGTACTTC. J is TRBJ2-5 and V is TRBV14; TRBD2 matches 9 bases. The CDR3 contains 16 residues. V lost 2 bases, J lost 5 bases, and 9 bases stayed unmatched. The germline V gene encodes CDR1 SGHDN and CDR2 FVKESK.

In this sample, this clone turned up a few times. V usage is TRBV27 and J usage is TRBJ2-2; no clear D. V lost 3 bases and J lost 6, with 5 bases in between. CDR1 and CDR2 (germline): MNHEY, SMNVEV (reference sequence). CDR3 length: 12 amino acids. CDR3 nucleotide sequence: TGTGCCAGCAGTTTTAGACCCGGGGAGCTGTTTTTT. Its translation: CASSFRPGELFF.

This clone turned up a few times. This chain links TRBV30 with TRBJ2-7; TRBD1 matches at 8 bases. V was clipped by 3 bases and J by 3 bases; unmatched bases: 19. CDR3 size: 18 residues. Germline CDR1 is GTSNPN and CDR2 is SVGIG (reference sequence). CDR3 DNA sequence: TGTGCCTGGAGCGTCTTGGGCCCTGGGCAGGGGGCTAACTACGAGCAGTACTTC. This translates into CAWSVLGPGQGANYEQYF.

The chain is built from TRBV6-1 and TRBJ2-3; perhaps D is TRBD1 or TRBD2 (5 bases each). CDR1 and CDR2 from the germline V gene are MNHNS and SASEGT. This CDR3 contains 15 residues. Trimming left V 0 bases short and J 1 base short, with 8 bases between. The CDR3 region is CASSEAGTGTDTQYF. CDR3 bases: TGTGCCAGCAGTGAAGCGGGGACGGGCACAGATACGCAGTATTTT.

This clone was seen a handful of times. This sequence joins TRBV6-1 and TRBJ1-5; 11 nucleotides match TRBD1. Trimming took 0 bases from V and 5 from J; bases not matched to a gene: 6. Germline V lookup: CDR1 MNHNS, CDR2 SASEGT. The CDR3 totals 17 residues. The CDR3 is CASSEAQGTGGYQPQHF. Here the CDR3 DNA reads TGTGCCAGCAGTGAAGCTCAAGGGACAGGGGGATATCAGCCCCAGCATTTT.

In this sample, this clone turned up once. V and J are TRBV11-2 and TRBJ2-1; D is possibly TRBD2 (5 bases). Germline V gene data show CDR1 as SGHAT and CDR2 as FQNNGV. The CDR3 length is 14 residues. Between the trimmed V and J ends, which lost 5 bases and 8 bases, there was a span of 16 bases. Here the CDR3 reads CASSPERGSYEQFF. In DNA form, the CDR3 reads TGTGCCAGCAGCCCCGAGCGAGGGAGCTATGAGCAGTTCTTC.

The chain has TRBV28 and TRBJ1-1; 12 bases are shared with TRBD1. The CDR3 extends over 15 amino acids. Per germline, CDR1 MDHEN and CDR2 SYDVKM. V lost 8 bases to trimming and J lost 3 bases; unmatched junction nucleotides: 7. This chain's CDR3 is CASGGTGGAYTEAFF. CDR3 in DNA: TGTGCCAGCGGGGGGACAGGGGGCGCGTACACTGAAGCTTTCTTT.

The chain is built from TRBV18 and TRBJ2-7; D is unresolved. Trimming cost V 0 bases and J 1 base, with 4 bases left between them. Germline CDR1 is KGHSH and CDR2 is LQKENI. The CDR3 is 13 residues long. The CDR3 region is CASSPPSSYEQYF. The CDR3 bases are TGTGCCAGCTCACCACCTAGTTCCTACGAGCAGTACTTC.

This chain uses TRBV19 with TRBJ2-6, with D possibly being TRBD2 (6 bases). Trimming shortened V by 2 bases and J by 4 bases, and 15 bases separated the two germline ends. Germline loops: CDR1 LNHDA, CDR2 SQIVND (reference sequence). The CDR3 contains 17 residues. CDR3: CASSIQGLSSGANVLTF. The DNA of the CDR3 is TGTGCCAGTAGTATACAGGGACTCAGCTCCGGGGCCAACGTCCTGACTTTC.

The rearrangement links TRBV5-4 to TRBJ2-7; possible D gene TRBD1, 6 bases. This CDR3 comprises 14 residues. From germline, CDR1 is SGHNT and CDR2 YYREEE (reference sequence). The V and J ends lost 2 bases and 5 bases respectively, with 14 bases between them. The CDR3 protein is CASSFGTTGNEQYF. The CDR3 DNA sequence: TGTGCCAGCAGCTTCGGGACAACCGGCAACGAGCAGTACTTC. Variable domain in full (rest from reference TRBV5-4 and TRBJ2-7): ETGVTQSPTHLIKTRGQQVTLRCSSQSGHNTVSWYQQALGQGPQFIFQYYREEENGRGNFPPRFSGLQFPNYSSELNVNALELDDSALYLCASSFGTTGNEQYFGPGTRLTVT.

This chain joins TRBV18 and TRBJ1-2; the match to TRBD1 covers 8 bases. V trimming: 2 bases; J trimming: 6 bases; junction bases outside the gene matches: 8. The V gene's germline CDR1 is KGHSH and CDR2 LQKENI. CDR3 size: 15 residues. CDR3 protein: CASSPGQGARNGYTF. The CDR3 bases are TGTGCCAGCTCACCAGGGCAGGGGGCTCGCAATGGCTACACCTTC. Supplemented by reference TRBV18 and TRBJ1-2, the full variable domain reads NAGVMQNPRHLVRRRGQEARLRCSPMKGHSHVYWYRQLPEEGLKFMVYLQKENIIDESGMPKERFSAEFPKEGPSILRIQQVVRGDSAAYFCASSPGQGARNGYTFGSGTRLTVV.